The 24 T cell receptor beta chains below were found in one sample sequenced in a study of response to subunit inactivated influenza vaccine. Each CDR3 protein gets one entry after TCRdb re-called the RT-PCR reads with MiXCR. The sample contains a few hundred thousand distinct CDR3 sequences, 21% of which appear only once. Here the sequenced sample was PBMCs from blood, taken about 19 months after vaccination. The receptors stem from a man between 50 and 69 years old who received an inactivated influenza vaccine.

The rearrangement links TRBV19 to TRBJ1-5; D gene uncertain. Deletions cut 2 bases from V and 1 base from J, with 12 bases between. This CDR3 has 16 residues. CDR1 is LNHDA and CDR2 is SQIVND in the germline V gene (reference sequence). This CDR3 is CASSIPVWQSNQPQHF. CDR3 sequence (DNA): TGTGCCAGTAGTATACCCGTGTGGCAGAGCAATCAGCCCCAGCATTTT.

There are a few counts of this clonotype. The rearrangement uses TRBV4-2 and TRBJ2-1; the match to TRBD1 covers 7 bases. This CDR3 is 15 amino acids long. The junction had 11 bases not matched to a gene; V was cut back by 6 bases and J by 6 bases. Germline CDR1 is LGHNA and CDR2 is YNFKEQ. This chain's CDR3 is CASREQGPLGNEQFF. The DNA for the CDR3 is TGTGCCAGCAGGGAACAGGGGCCCCTTGGCAATGAGCAGTTCTTC.

This clonotype appeared a few times. This chain connects TRBV20-1 to TRBJ2-1, with 11 bases lining up with TRBD2. The CDR3 has 16 amino acids. V lost 2 bases to trimming and J lost 4 bases; unmatched junction nucleotides: 7. The germline V gene has CDR1 DFQATT and CDR2 SNEGSKA (reference sequence). CDR3 DNA sequence: TGCAGTGCTAGACCCGTAGCGGGAGGGGTTTACAATGAGCAGTTCTTC. This gives the protein CSARPVAGGVYNEQFF.

The V and J genes are TRBV7-2 and TRBJ2-3; D is unclear. The V gene's germline CDR1 is SGHTA and CDR2 FQGNSA. The length of the CDR3 is 13 residues. V shed 4 bases and J shed 5 bases, with 10 bases lying between them. CDR3 sequence: CASSSITIDTQYF. Written as DNA, the CDR3 is TGTGCCAGCAGCTCAATTACCATAGATACGCAGTATTTT.

This clonotype was detected ten times or more. V is TRBV3-1 and J is TRBJ2-7; TRBD1 might be the D (5 bases). Germline loops: CDR1 LGHDT, CDR2 YNNKEL (reference sequence). V lost 3 bases and J lost 3, with 9 bases in between. The CDR3 has 13 amino acids. The CDR3 loop is CASSHPGNYEQYF. The DNA of the CDR3 is TGTGCCAGCAGCCACCCAGGGAACTACGAGCAGTACTTC.

This clonotype was found a few times. The chain links TRBV4-1 to TRBJ2-5; no firm D call. V was shortened by 0 bases and J by 7 bases, with 6 bases between the two germline ends. Germline V lookup: CDR1 MGHRA, CDR2 YSYEKL. CDR3 length equals 12 residues. CDR3 sequence reads: CASSQDGGTQYF. In DNA form, the CDR3 reads TGCGCCAGCAGCCAAGATGGTGGGACCCAGTACTTC.

The V gene is TRBV28, the J gene TRBJ2-7; D assignment may be TRBD1 or TRBD2 (5 bases each). Per germline, CDR1 MDHEN and CDR2 SYDVKM. The CDR3 spans 11 residues. V lost 6 bases and J lost 5, with 8 bases in between. Here the CDR3 reads CASRGENEQYF. The CDR3 nucleotides are TGTGCCAGCAGAGGGGAGAACGAGCAGTACTTC.

This clonotype was observed a handful of times. V gene TRBV20-1 combines with J gene TRBJ2-3; weak D call: TRBD2 (6 bases). CDR3 size: 12 residues. V was clipped by 7 bases and J by 1 base, with 9 bases between them. Germline values: CDR1 DFQATT, CDR2 SNEGSKA (reference sequence). The CDR3 spells CSVGRRTDTQYF. The CDR3 coding sequence is TGCAGTGTAGGGAGGCGCACAGATACGCAGTATTTT.

The chain couples TRBV4-2 to TRBJ1-6; no reliable D call. V was cut by 0 bases and J by 7 bases, with 10 bases left in between. This CDR3 contains 15 residues. Looked up from germline, CDR1 is LGHNA and CDR2 is YNFKEQ. The chain's CDR3 is CASSQDHGRNSPLHF. Written as DNA, the CDR3 is TGTGCCAGCAGCCAAGACCACGGACGGAATTCACCCCTCCACTTT.

J is TRBJ2-7 and V is TRBV12-3 or TRBV12-4; 7 positions match TRBD1. V dropped 3 bases and J dropped 2; count of bases not matched to a gene: 4. The CDR3 is 14 amino acids. DNA of the CDR3: TGTGCCAGCAGTTTGGGACAGCTAGCCTACGAGCAGTACTTC. Its protein product is CASSLGQLAYEQYF.

Only a few counts were recorded for this clonotype. V gene TRBV5-1 combines with J gene TRBJ1-4; 7 bases fit TRBD1. CDR3 length: 13 residues. Germline CDR1 reads SGHRS; CDR2 reads YFSETQ. V was pared by 5 bases and J by 6 bases, with 4 bases of the junction left unmatched. CDR3 nucleotides: TGCGCCAGCAGAGGGGGCAGGGATGAAAAACTGTTTTTT. It specifies CASRGGRDEKLFF.

V usage is TRBV2 and J usage is TRBJ2-7, with TRBD1 matching over 7 bases. Germline values: CDR1 SNHLY, CDR2 FYNNEI. V was clipped by 3 bases and J by 2 bases; unmatched bases: 7. The length of the CDR3 is 15 residues. The CDR3 here is CASSEGQTKTYEQYF. The CDR3, as DNA: TGTGCCAGCAGTGAGGGACAGACTAAGACCTACGAGCAGTACTTC.

The J gene is TRBJ2-1, the V gene TRBV4-3; D remains ambiguous. The CDR3 has 18 residues. The germline V and J ends were trimmed by 0 bases and 2 bases, with 17 bases remaining between them. The V gene's germline CDR1 is LGHNA and CDR2 YSLEER. CDR3 region: CASSQDGGAAAAYNEQFF. Written as DNA, the CDR3 is TGCGCCAGCAGCCAAGATGGCGGAGCCGCGGCAGCCTACAATGAGCAGTTCTTC.

The chain recombines TRBV6-1 with TRBJ2-5; D gene uncertain. This CDR3 has 15 amino acids. Per the germline V gene, CDR1 is MNHNS and CDR2 is SASEGT. V gave up 3 bases and J gave up 1 base, with 12 bases separating them. As DNA, the CDR3 is TGTGCCAGCAGTGATACACAGATAATCCAAGAGACCCAGTACTTC. Translation gives CASSDTQIIQETQYF.

This clonotype was counted ten times or more. J is TRBJ1-2 and V is TRBV6-1; D gene uncertain. The CDR3 has 15 residues. The V end was cut by 1 base, the J end by 0 bases, with 9 bases between. Germline V gene sequence: CDR1 MNHNS, CDR2 SASEGT. DNA for the CDR3: TGTGCCAGCAGTGAAGGACGTAAGACTAACTATGGCTACACCTTC. The encoded protein is CASSEGRKTNYGYTF.

This clonotype was found many times. The chain is built from TRBV7-2 and TRBJ1-2; TRBD1 is a possible D gene (5 bases). Trimming removed 2 bases from V and 5 bases from J, with 9 bases in between. The CDR3 is 13 residues long. Germline CDR1 SGHTA, CDR2 FQGNSA. The CDR3 region has the DNA TGTGCCAGCAGCTTACAGGGTCGGTATGGCTACACCTTC. It translates to CASSLQGRYGYTF.

The V call is TRBV18, the J call TRBJ2-3, with a tentative D call TRBD2 (6 bases). The CDR3 sequence is 14 residues long. Trimming left V 6 bases short and J 4 bases short, with 14 bases between. CDR1 KGHSH and CDR2 LQKENI come from the germline V gene. CDR3 protein: CASSSTLAADTQYF. CDR3 coding DNA: TGTGCCAGCTCCTCCACTTTAGCGGCAGATACGCAGTATTTT. The entire variable domain, with the rest obtained from reference TRBV18 and TRBJ2-3, is as follows: NAGVMQNPRHLVRRRGQEARLRCSPMKGHSHVYWYRQLPEEGLKFMVYLQKENIIDESGMPKERFSAEFPKEGPSILRIQQVVRGDSAAYFCASSSTLAADTQYFGPGTRLTVL.

This chain uses TRBV12-3 or TRBV12-4 with TRBJ2-1; 12 positions match TRBD1. The CDR3 has 13 residues. Unmatched junction bases numbered 2, after V lost 6 bases and J lost 8 bases. CDR3 sequence (DNA): TGTGCCAGCAGGGGACAGGGGGCGCATGAGCAGTTCTTC. It encodes CASRGQGAHEQFF.

The chain links TRBV27 to TRBJ2-7; TRBD1 matches 11 bases. The CDR3 has 15 amino acids. Looked up from germline, CDR1 is MNHEY and CDR2 is SMNVEV (reference sequence). V trimming: 5 bases; J trimming: 3 bases; junction bases outside the gene matches: 6. The CDR3 reads CASSISGTGGYEQYF. The CDR3 DNA reads as TGTGCCAGCAGTATCTCCGGGACAGGGGGCTACGAGCAGTACTTC.

The chain links TRBV3-1 to TRBJ2-1; D gene unclear. The V end was cut by 0 bases, the J end by 7 bases, with 25 bases between. The CDR3 sequence is 19 residues long. CDR1 LGHDT and CDR2 YNNKEL come from the germline V gene (reference sequence). Here the CDR3 reads CASSQDPPTKRTFGNEQFF. The CDR3 DNA reads TGTGCCAGCAGCCAAGATCCCCCCACGAAGCGTACATTCGGGAATGAGCAGTTCTTC.

This clonotype came up many times. The chain links TRBV7-8 to TRBJ1-2; 8 bases match TRBD1. Germline V gene data show CDR1 as SGHVS and CDR2 as FQNEAQ. Trimming cost V 5 bases and J 8 bases; bases outside gene matches: 7. The CDR3 consists of 13 residues. CDR3 amino acids: CASSGRGLGGYTF. For the CDR3, the DNA is TGTGCCAGCAGCGGCAGGGGGCTGGGAGGCTACACCTTC.

This clonotype was picked up a small number of times. The V call is TRBV11-2, the J call TRBJ2-3; TRBD1 might be the D (5 bases). The germline V and J ends were trimmed by 2 bases and 4 bases, with 16 bases remaining between them. The germline V gene has CDR1 SGHAT and CDR2 FQNNGV. The CDR3 consists of 16 residues. This CDR3 reads CASSLSPGLGSDTQYF. CDR3 bases: TGTGCCAGCAGCTTAAGTCCAGGGCTCGGGTCAGATACGCAGTATTTT.

The chain recombines TRBV5-1 with TRBJ1-1, with 9 bases fitting TRBD1. This CDR3 has 14 amino acids. V was pared by 4 bases and J by 4 bases, with 5 bases of the junction left unmatched. CDR1 and CDR2 (germline): SGHRS, YFSETQ. The CDR3 sequence is CASSGKDRGTEAFF. Written as DNA, the CDR3 is TGCGCCAGCAGCGGCAAGGACAGGGGCACTGAAGCTTTCTTT.

This clonotype has just a few counts. The chain recombines TRBV7-9 with TRBJ2-1; the D gene is possibly TRBD1 (9 bases). V was clipped by 3 bases and J by 1 base, with 13 bases between them. This CDR3 spans 16 amino acids. In germline, CDR1 is SEHNR, CDR2 FQNEAQ (reference sequence). The CDR3 DNA reads as TGTGCCAGCAGCTTTAGCGGGACAGGGTCCTACAATGAGCAGTTCTTC. Its translation: CASSFSGTGSYNEQFF. Filled out from reference TRBV7-9 and TRBJ2-1, the complete variable domain reads DTGVSQNPRHKITKRGQNVTFRCDPISEHNRLYWYRQTLGQGPEFLTYFQNEAQLEKSRLLSDRFSAERPKGSFSTLEIQRTEQGDSAMYLCASSFSGTGSYNEQFFGPGTRLTVL.